Listed below are T cell receptor beta chains from one sample, sequenced in a study of cytomegalovirus exposure and HLA in healthy donors. Assay: immunoSEQ multiplex PCR; the TCRdb copy retains only in-frame clones and omits some. The sample lists roughly 160,000 clones, around 80% seen once, with around 9% in the top ten. The sample consisted of PBMCs. Source of these receptors: a male donor in good health and CMV-seropositive. Both conserved end residues are part of each CDR3. A D gene is named only where the DNA matches it firmly. Clone sizes are given selectively: once, few, many, or a class where the clone is expanded.

d_call: TRBD1; clone_size: NA; v_call: TRBV11-2; j_call: TRBJ1-3; cdr3_nt: TGTGCCAGCAGCTCCGCGCAGGGGGCCTCTGGAAACACCATATATTTT; cdr3_aa: CASSSAQGASGNTIYF
d_call: TRBD2; clone_size: NA; v_call: TRBV7-7; j_call: TRBJ2-1; cdr3_nt: TGTGCCAGCAGCTTAGGGGTAGCGGGGGGCCACAATGAGCAGTTCTTC; cdr3_aa: CASSLGVAGGHNEQFF
d_call: NA; clone_size: NA; v_call: TRBV2; j_call: TRBJ2-7; cdr3_nt: TGTGCCAGCGCTCTTAAGGGGTACTACGAGCAGTACTTC; cdr3_aa: CASALKGYYEQYF
d_call: NA; clone_size: NA; v_call: TRBV9; j_call: TRBJ2-1; cdr3_nt: TGTGCCAGCAGCGTAGAAGCGGTGTTATACAATGAGCAGTTCTTC; cdr3_aa: CASSVEAVLYNEQFF
d_call: TRBD1; clone_size: NA; v_call: TRBV28; j_call: TRBJ1-1; cdr3_nt: TGTGCCAGCAGTGGCCCCGGACAGGGGAACACTGAAGCTTTCTTT; cdr3_aa: CASSGPGQGNTEAFF
d_call: NA; clone_size: NA; v_call: TRBV4-3; j_call: TRBJ2-7; cdr3_nt: TGCGCCAGCAGCCAAGAAGGGGGTCCCGGCAGGTCTTCCTACGAGCAGTACTTC; cdr3_aa: CASSQEGGPGRSSYEQYF
d_call: NA; clone_size: once; v_call: TRBV7-2; j_call: TRBJ2-7; cdr3_nt: TGTGCCAGCAGCCCCCGAAGGGAGAACGAGCAGTACTTC; cdr3_aa: CASSPRRENEQYF
d_call: NA; clone_size: NA; v_call: TRBV10-2; j_call: TRBJ2-7; cdr3_nt: TGCGCCAGCAGTGAGTCGATGGCCTCCCGCAGGTACTTC; cdr3_aa: CASSESMASRRYF
d_call: NA; clone_size: NA; v_call: TRBV5-4; j_call: TRBJ1-6; cdr3_nt: TGTGCCAGCAGCTTAGGGGAGGCAAGCTCCTATAATTCACCCCTCCACTTT; cdr3_aa: CASSLGEASSYNSPLHF
d_call: TRBD1; clone_size: NA; v_call: TRBV9; j_call: TRBJ1-2; cdr3_nt: TGTGCCAGCAGCGTAGAAGCAGGGGGGTTATATGGCTACACCTTC; cdr3_aa: CASSVEAGGLYGYTF
d_call: TRBD2; clone_size: NA; v_call: TRBV27; j_call: TRBJ2-7; cdr3_nt: TGTGCCAGCACTAGCGGGTACGAGCAGTACTTC; cdr3_aa: CASTSGYEQYF
d_call: NA; clone_size: NA; v_call: TRBV19; j_call: TRBJ2-7; cdr3_nt: TGTGCCAGTAGTACCAACTACGAGCAGTACTTC; cdr3_aa: CASSTNYEQYF
d_call: TRBD1; clone_size: NA; v_call: TRBV15; j_call: TRBJ1-5; cdr3_nt: TGTGCCACCAGCCCGCGACAGGGGAATCAGCCCCAGCATTTT; cdr3_aa: CATSPRQGNQPQHF